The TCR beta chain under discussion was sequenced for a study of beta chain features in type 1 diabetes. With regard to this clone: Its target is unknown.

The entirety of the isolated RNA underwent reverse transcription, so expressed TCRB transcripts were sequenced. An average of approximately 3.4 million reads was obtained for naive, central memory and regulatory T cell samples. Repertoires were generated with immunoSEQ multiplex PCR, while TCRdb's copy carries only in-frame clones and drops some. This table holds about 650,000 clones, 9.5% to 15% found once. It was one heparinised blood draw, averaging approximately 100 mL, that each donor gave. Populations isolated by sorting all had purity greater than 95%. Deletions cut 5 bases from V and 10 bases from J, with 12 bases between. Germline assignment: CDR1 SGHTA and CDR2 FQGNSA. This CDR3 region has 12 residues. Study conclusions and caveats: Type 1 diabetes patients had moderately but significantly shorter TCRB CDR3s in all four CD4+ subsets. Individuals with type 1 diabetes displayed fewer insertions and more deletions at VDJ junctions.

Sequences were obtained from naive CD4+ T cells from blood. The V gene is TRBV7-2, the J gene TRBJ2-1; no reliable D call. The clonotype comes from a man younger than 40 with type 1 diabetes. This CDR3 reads CASSHLVREQFF. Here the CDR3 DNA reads TGTGCCAGCAGCCACCTAGTCCGCGAGCAGTTCTTC.